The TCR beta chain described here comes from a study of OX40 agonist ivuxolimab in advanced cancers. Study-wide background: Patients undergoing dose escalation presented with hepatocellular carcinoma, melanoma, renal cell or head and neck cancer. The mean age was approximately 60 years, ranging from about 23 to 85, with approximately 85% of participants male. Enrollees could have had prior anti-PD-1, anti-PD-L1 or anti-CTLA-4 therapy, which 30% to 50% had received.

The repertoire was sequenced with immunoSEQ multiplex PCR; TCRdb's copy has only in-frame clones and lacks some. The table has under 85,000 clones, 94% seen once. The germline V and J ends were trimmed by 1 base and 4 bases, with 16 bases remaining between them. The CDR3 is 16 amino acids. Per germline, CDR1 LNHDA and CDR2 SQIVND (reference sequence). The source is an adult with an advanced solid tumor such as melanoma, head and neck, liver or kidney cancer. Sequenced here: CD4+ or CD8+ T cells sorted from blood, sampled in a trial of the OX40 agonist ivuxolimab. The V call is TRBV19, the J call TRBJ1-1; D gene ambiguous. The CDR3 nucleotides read TGTGCCAGTAGTATAGTCCCCGGGGAAGGGCCCACTGAAGCTTTCTTT. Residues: CASSIVPGEGPTEAFF.